This record concerns one T cell receptor (beta chain) sequence. Its antigen is not yet known. The library was made by the immunoSEQ multiplex PCR assay. For the multiplex PCR, a mixture combining 60 forward primers for TCR Vbeta segments and 13 reverse primers for TCR Jbeta segments was used. A multiplex PCR assay on genomic DNA amplified the CDR3 region of rearranged TCR beta genes. Amplified TCR beta libraries were sequenced as 87-base-pair reads on the Illumina HiSeq System. Per the authors' processing: A later analysis tallied roughly 80 million unique TCR beta chains across the 666 repertoires, and about 10 million of those chains were shared by two or more donors. To remove PCR and sequencing errors, raw reads were error-corrected and collapsed into unique sequences using a nearest-neighbor algorithm that merged closely related sequences. CDR3 sequences were aligned to IMGT reference sequences to assign V, D and J gene segments. Each retained sequence needed at least a six-nucleotide match to both a V gene segment and a J gene segment. Rearrangements were classified as productive when the CDR3 lacked stop codons and remained in frame with V and J, and all other rearrangements were classified as non-productive. Following IMGT convention, CDR3 was defined as the stretch from the second conserved V-encoded cysteine to the conserved J-encoded phenylalanine. The earlier analysis of 500 to 750 of the donors excluded any sequence lacking an unambiguous match to a single V gene segment. In an earlier analysis of a few hundred of the donors, a V segment was called functional when productive rearrangements were above 56.7%, and segregating when the standard deviation between donors exceeded 5%. A statistical classification framework was built to diagnose cytomegalovirus status from the catalog of TCR beta chain sequences. V and J gene assignment, in a later analysis, came from comparing TCR nucleotide sequences with IMGT/GENE-DB human TR gene sequences. Using the TCRdist pipeline, a later analysis assigned CDR3 sequences along with most-parsimonious VDJ recombination scenarios. In a later analysis, every TCR beta chain was defined by the combination of its CDR3 amino acid sequence and its V-gene family, and reads without a unique V-gene family were dropped. As a way to deal with suspected cross-contamination and a sequencing artifact, a later analysis dropped 500 to 700 nucleotide sequences that were highly shared and had low generation probability. In a later analysis, a clonal expansion index for each public chain was calculated from normalized within-repertoire ranks of inferred template counts. Generation probabilities in a later analysis came from a VDJ recombination model fitted to out-of-frame rearrangements, and those results were checked against IGoR. A later analysis scored TCR-TCR, TCR-HLA and TCR-CMV co-occurrence with hypergeometric tests, applying a repertoire-size bias correction to TCR pairs. False discovery rates were estimated in a later analysis by permuting HLA or CMV assignments 20 times. In a later analysis, co-occurring TCRs were grouped with DBSCAN, and TCRdist sequence similarity was added when clustering was performed within HLA-allele-positive subsets. Co-occurrence clustering excluded repertoires with fewer than 30,000 or more than 120,000 public chains, plus five with anomalous nucleotide sharing. TCRdb took this table from immuneACCESS and kept in-frame rearrangements with V and J called. Such tables lack part of the clones; where checked against another copy, unresolved V genes explain under half of the gap, and the rest is unexplained. Clone size and the V and J calls come from that table; the DNA yielded D and trimming. This sample's listing comprises around 100,000 clones. The ten most abundant clones make up 0.59% of the sample.

This entry belongs to a study of cytomegalovirus exposure and HLA in healthy donors (dated by TCRdb to 2017 to 2019). Regarding the research as a whole: An earlier analysis of roughly 500 of the donors reported 250 to 350 Gb of sequence data and 95 million to 130 million unique TCR beta sequences obtained from some 170 million T cells. Every repertoire in the discovery cohort had been generated on one and the same sequencing platform. Donor age, sex, ethnicity and CMV serostatus were compiled together with the repertoire data. Besides the first cohort of approximately 670 subjects, a separate validation cohort made up of 120 or so different subjects was used. Among approximately 370 genotyped donors of the cohort, an average of around 220,000 unique TCR beta nucleotide sequences was sequenced per donor, of which about 19% were non-productive. The number of typed donors differed by locus: roughly 620-630 for A, B, C, DRB1 and DQB1; some 540 for DQA1; 606 for DPA1; and some 430 for DPB1. In a later analysis, previously published TCR beta repertoires from some 640 donors were re-analyzed and high-resolution HLA genotyping was added so that TCR occurrence patterns could be studied. In the later analysis, no new phenotypic data were used to find candidate immune exposures; instead, reliance was placed on TCR beta sequences and their occurrence across donors. Of the roughly 400 genotyped donors, approximately 80% fell in the genetic ancestry cluster associated with self-reported Caucasian donors. HLA typing included class I and class II loci at four-digit resolution. An earlier analysis of 500 to 750 of the donors applied high-throughput TCR beta sequencing to assess whether each TCR beta V gene segment acted as functional or pseudogenic. A later genetic analysis took genome-wide SNP genotypes for about three fifths of the 666 donors and used that subset as a discovery cohort. The T cell repertoires of 700 or so subjects were profiled by immunosequencing and related to cytomegalovirus serostatus. The aim of the study was to test whether cataloging public T cell receptors could identify signatures of past pathogen exposure. Several DR-DQ haplotypes were treated as single units for association and clustering because of strong linkage in the cohort. About 300 gigabases of sequencing data and around 87 million unique TCR sequences were included in an early release covering about 700 HLA-typed donors. To predict cytomegalovirus infection status, the study brought together high-throughput TCR immunosequencing, statistical association of individual TCRs with disease status, and machine learning.

The germline ends are 20 bases apart after V is trimmed by 5 bases and J by 3 bases. From the cysteine through the phenylalanine, the CDR3 covers 16 amino acids. Just CDR3 DNA is preserved here, 48 bases in frame from base 1. As encoded in the germline V gene, CDR1 is SGHTA while CDR2 is FQGNSA. The full study reports these points: Most TCR sequences were seen in very few donors, while some public TCRs were found in many individuals. In a later analysis, HLA-associated TCR beta chains showed more clonal expansion and lower generation probabilities than non-associated chains that were equally common. In vitro tests confirmed that three of the cytomegalovirus-associated TCR beta chains recognize cytomegalovirus antigens. The study gave a list of about 150 TCR beta chains associated with cytomegalovirus. The only immune exposure information available for the cohort was CMV serostatus. Because some donors lacked HLA typing at each locus, the association tests relied only on the typed subset. A cluster of highly shared sequence variants was judged likely to be a technical artifact of the sequencing pipeline. According to a later analysis, parvovirus B19, influenza, CMV and Epstein-Barr virus appeared linked to several top co-occurrence clusters. The authors suggested that the approach could potentially be generalized to other disease states and immunological phenotypes. The 87-base-pair reads could not distinguish some IMGT-functional V segments, including TRBV6-2 and TRBV6-3, so those segments were excluded. The cohort was sequenced for TCR beta chains only, and without alpha or paired-chain data the features that could be detected were limited. In a later analysis, TCR association rates were found to vary across HLA loci, with the most associated TCRs seen for DRB1 alleles and the fewest for HLA-C alleles. When HLA alleles, especially DR and DQ, strongly co-occurred, TCR associations were difficult to assign to individual alleles. In an earlier analysis of 450 to 750 of the donors, most TCR beta V segments appeared in productive rearrangements about 87% or about 30% of the time, broadly matching IMGT annotations. Because counts were too low, 15 to 20 rarely observed V segments, including chromosome 9 orphons, were left out of the earlier analysis of some 600 of the donors. Presence/absence analyses assumed roughly uniform sequencing depth across donors, an assumption that may not hold. Specific HLA alleles were associated with about 17,000 TCR beta sequences at a false discovery rate of 0.05 in a later analysis. Linkage disequilibrium might explain the correlated functional status among segregating V segments, but an unknown experimental factor could not be ruled out. According to a later analysis, most CMV-associated TCR beta chains appeared to be HLA-restricted, and the HLA associations seemed to be driven largely by CMV exposure. A later genetic analysis associated a missense DCLRE1C variant with V-gene and J-gene trimming of TCR beta chains, and an independent cohort replicated the association. Compared with the approximately 670-donor mean, donors in an Asian-associated ancestry cluster had fewer N-insertions in productive TCRs, according to a later genetic analysis. The classifier was reported to diagnose cytomegalovirus status with high specificity and sensitivity in both the original and validation cohorts. A further reported finding was that TCR beta sequences accurately predicted the HLA-A and HLA-B alleles for most subjects in the first cohort.

The cohort was made up of about 610 healthy bone marrow donors. All cohort members were sampled while nominally healthy, although unrecorded immune exposures were likely present. The donor tested CMV seronegative and was one of the 352 seronegative cohort members. Each donor provided a peripheral blood sample, and peripheral blood mononuclear cells were used for TCR beta sequencing. The Qiagen DNeasy Blood Extraction Kit was used to extract genomic DNA from the blood cell samples. The sequencing input was PBMCs. The sequence derives from a man aged 50 to 60 in good health and CMV-seronegative. The rearrangement combines TRBV7-2 with TRBJ2-7, with no reliable assignment of the D segment. The base sequence is TGTGCCAGCAGCCCCGGTCCGAAGGCGAACTACTACGAGCAGTACTTC. This gives the protein CASSPGPKANYYEQYF. The CDR3 plus the reference TRBV7-2 and TRBJ2-7 genes for the other parts give the full variable domain: GAGVSQSPSNKVTEKGKDVELRCDPISGHTALYWYRQSLGQGLEFLIYFQGNSAPDKSGLPSDRFSAERTGGSVSTLTIQRTQQEDSAVYLCASSPGPKANYYEQYFGPGTRLTVT.